This note documents a single T cell receptor (beta chain) sequence. Its target is unknown. Assay used: immunoSEQ multiplex PCR; TCRdb lists only in-frame clones, some missing. The repertoire consists of about 83,000 clones, with approximately 90% occurring once and the leading ten covering less than 35%. The source of the sample is a study of T cell responses to AZD1222 COVID-19 vaccine. Study findings and constraints: Females outnumbered males among donors, who were mostly white British; clonal diversity was possibly underestimated. Spike was spanned by vaccine-associated CD4 TCRs, which were dominant at 160-218 and 743-854.

CDR3 length: 16 amino acids. CDR1 and CDR2 (germline): LGHNA, YSLEER. The V and J ends lost 5 bases and 5 bases respectively, with 19 bases between them. The material was peripheral blood, obtained 28 days after the second AZD1222 dose. The TCR was taken from an adult who received the AZD1222 COVID-19 vaccine. The gene calls are TRBV4-3 and TRBJ2-1; either TRBD1 or TRBD2 may fit D (6 bases each). CDR3 in DNA: TGCGCCAGCAGCAATCAAGGGGGAGGAGCCCACAATGAGCAGTTCTTC. Translated, it gives CASSNQGGGAHNEQFF.